The 7 T cell receptor beta chains presented below share a single source sample, sequenced in a study of PD-1 blockade in classical Hodgkin lymphoma. The assay was immunoSEQ multiplex PCR, and TCRdb's table has in-frame clones only and misses some. The data contain about 40,000 clones, approximately 71% of them singletons. Following autologous stem cell transplantation, relapse occurred in every patient, and exposure to brentuximab vedotin varied. This specimen was peripheral blood mononuclear cells (PBMCs), taken at baseline. The receptors stem from a human donor with classical Hodgkin lymphoma.

This clone was seen a single time. V is TRBV30 and J is TRBJ2-7, with D perhaps matching TRBD1 or TRBD2 (5 bases each). The CDR3 contains 13 residues. Per the germline V gene, CDR1 is GTSNPN and CDR2 is SVGIG (reference sequence). Between the trimmed V and J ends, which lost 4 bases and 2 bases, there was a span of 12 bases. Here the CDR3 reads CAWTRDLPYEQYF. The DNA for the CDR3 is TGTGCCTGGACCAGGGACCTCCCCTACGAGCAGTACTTC.

This clone was recorded a few times. This chain connects TRBV28 to TRBJ2-7; no reliable D call. Germline CDR1 MDHEN, CDR2 SYDVKM. The CDR3 runs to 16 residues. Trimming left V 4 bases short and J 5 bases short, with 21 bases between. CDR3 region: CASSYAGVAIMDEQYF. The CDR3 nucleotides read TGTGCCAGCAGTTATGCTGGGGTGGCGATTATGGACGAGCAGTACTTC.

Worth noting for this clone: At one end the junction does not follow the germline gene, possibly because of a read error. CDR3 nucleotide sequence: TGTGCCAGCAGTGTGGGCTTGGGTCCGCACTTC. Its protein is CASSVGLGPHF. V usage is TRBV28 and J usage is TRBJ2-7; D is unresolved. Germline CDR1 MDHEN, CDR2 SYDVKM. CDR3 length: 11 residues.

J is TRBJ2-7 and V is TRBV11-2, with TRBD2 matching 7 bases. Germline loops: CDR1 SGHAT, CDR2 FQNNGV. V trimming: 2 bases; J trimming: 3 bases; junction bases outside the gene matches: 4. The CDR3 runs 14 residues. The CDR3 sequence is CASSLTGGSYEQYF. The CDR3 nucleotides read TGTGCCAGCAGCTTAACCGGGGGGAGCTACGAGCAGTACTTC.

The chain combines TRBV2 with TRBJ2-1; 13 bases align to TRBD2. V gave up 6 bases and J gave up 5 bases; unmatched junction bases: 7. CDR3 length equals 16 residues. In germline, CDR1 is SNHLY, CDR2 FYNNEI. Written as DNA, the CDR3 is TGTGCCAGCAGCCTCCCGGGACTAGCGGGAAACAATGAGCAGTTCTTC. It yields the protein CASSLPGLAGNNEQFF.

The V gene is TRBV7-9, the J gene TRBJ2-7; the D gene is possibly TRBD2 (5 bases). The CDR3 totals 14 residues. The germline CDR1 and CDR2 sequences are SEHNR and FQNEAQ (reference sequence). V was clipped by 2 bases and J by 5 bases, with 13 bases between them. The CDR3 DNA is TGTGCCAGCAGCTTACTAGCAACCTCGCACGAGCAGTACTTC. Residues: CASSLLATSHEQYF.

V gene TRBV27 combines with J gene TRBJ1-4; TRBD1 might be the D (5 bases). This CDR3 contains 15 residues. In germline, CDR1 is MNHEY, CDR2 SMNVEV (reference sequence). V lost 4 bases, J lost 4 bases, and 13 bases lay in between. The CDR3 sequence is CASSSPTAGNEKLFF. CDR3 DNA sequence: TGTGCCAGCAGTTCGCCGACAGCGGGTAATGAAAAACTGTTTTTT.